These T cell receptor beta chains were read from a single sample in a study of T cells in Graves' hyperthyroidism and ophthalmopathy. TCRdb ran MiXCR on the multiplex PCR reads and lists one entry per CDR3 protein. This repertoire shows more than 300,000 distinct CDR3 sequences, roughly 14% found once; its top ten account for 20% to 25%. The specimen was blood. The origin of the receptors is a woman aged 25 to 39 with Graves' hyperthyroidism. Both conserved end residues are part of each CDR3. The order of the fields is J gene, clone size, D gene, V gene, CDR3 protein, CDR3 DNA. D genes are given only for firm matches. Clone size is not always given. Where it is, it says once, few, many or a class for expanded clones.

j_call: TRBJ2-1; clone_size: .; d_call: .; v_call: TRBV19; cdr3_aa: CASRGTYNEQFF; cdr3_nt: TGTGCCAGTAGGGGGACGTACAATGAGCAGTTCTTC
j_call: TRBJ2-1; clone_size: .; d_call: .; v_call: TRBV20-1; cdr3_aa: CSARDLTAAQGPYNEQFF; cdr3_nt: TGCAGTGCTAGAGATCTGACTGCGGCACAGGGACCCTACAATGAGCAGTTCTTC
j_call: TRBJ2-7; clone_size: many; d_call: .; v_call: TRBV29-1; cdr3_aa: CSVEGGGKAEQYF; cdr3_nt: TGCAGCGTTGAGGGGGGCGGGAAGGCCGAGCAGTACTTC
j_call: TRBJ2-7; clone_size: few; d_call: TRBD1; v_call: TRBV18; cdr3_aa: CASSPSRTGVAYEQYF; cdr3_nt: TGTGCCAGCTCACCCTCTAGGACAGGGGTGGCCTACGAGCAGTACTTC
j_call: TRBJ1-1; clone_size: many; d_call: .; v_call: TRBV6-1; cdr3_aa: CASISIRAQMNTEAFF; cdr3_nt: TGTGCCAGCATTTCCATCAGGGCCCAGATGAACACTGAAGCTTTCTTT
j_call: TRBJ2-1; clone_size: many; d_call: .; v_call: TRBV11-2; cdr3_aa: CASSLMWGKGEQFF; cdr3_nt: TGTGCCAGCAGCTTAATGTGGGGGAAGGGTGAGCAGTTCTTC
j_call: TRBJ2-1; clone_size: .; d_call: TRBD2; v_call: TRBV5-1; cdr3_aa: CASMFTGGPSEQFF; cdr3_nt: TGCGCCAGCATGTTTACGGGAGGGCCCAGTGAGCAGTTCTTC
j_call: TRBJ1-5; clone_size: many; d_call: TRBD1; v_call: TRBV29-1; cdr3_aa: CSVRQGDQPQHF; cdr3_nt: TGCAGCGTTAGGCAGGGGGATCAGCCCCAGCATTTT
j_call: TRBJ2-1; clone_size: many; d_call: .; v_call: TRBV7-9; cdr3_aa: CASSVYSAEEQFF; cdr3_nt: TGTGCCAGCAGCGTTTACAGCGCCGAAGAGCAGTTCTTC
j_call: TRBJ2-2; clone_size: .; d_call: TRBD2; v_call: TRBV6-1; cdr3_aa: CASGPHLIAGVTGELFF; cdr3_nt: TGTGCCAGCGGCCCCCACCTTATAGCGGGAGTAACCGGGGAGCTGTTTTTT
j_call: TRBJ2-5; clone_size: .; d_call: .; v_call: TRBV5-4; cdr3_aa: CASRGEETQYF; cdr3_nt: TGTGCCAGCAGAGGGGAAGAGACCCAGTACTTC
j_call: TRBJ2-7; clone_size: few; d_call: .; v_call: TRBV10-3; cdr3_aa: CAIGGLGYEQYF; cdr3_nt: TGTGCCATCGGGGGGCTGGGTTACGAGCAGTACTTC
j_call: TRBJ2-2; clone_size: many; d_call: .; v_call: TRBV27; cdr3_aa: CASSRRAFTGELFF; cdr3_nt: TGTGCCAGCAGTCGGAGGGCGTTCACCGGGGAGCTGTTTTTT
j_call: TRBJ2-1; clone_size: many; d_call: .; v_call: TRBV9; cdr3_aa: CASSVGVDNEQFF; cdr3_nt: TGTGCCAGCAGCGTAGGAGTAGACAATGAGCAGTTCTTC
j_call: TRBJ2-7; clone_size: many; d_call: .; v_call: TRBV30; cdr3_aa: CAFDEQYF; cdr3_nt: TGTGCCTTCGACGAGCAGTACTTC
j_call: TRBJ1-2; clone_size: many; d_call: TRBD1; v_call: TRBV6-1; cdr3_aa: CASSDNNQGANYGYTF; cdr3_nt: TGTGCCAGCAGCGATAATAATCAGGGGGCGAACTATGGCTACACCTTC
j_call: TRBJ2-2; clone_size: many; d_call: TRBD1; v_call: TRBV5-1; cdr3_aa: CASSLATGATGELFF; cdr3_nt: TGCGCCAGCAGCTTGGCGACAGGGGCCACCGGGGAGCTGTTTTTT
j_call: TRBJ2-1; clone_size: .; d_call: .; v_call: TRBV30; cdr3_aa: CAWSVVLANEQFF; cdr3_nt: TGTGCCTGGAGTGTAGTACTTGCCAATGAGCAGTTCTTC
j_call: TRBJ1-6; clone_size: few; d_call: TRBD1; v_call: TRBV9; cdr3_aa: CASSGDRVPSPLHF; cdr3_nt: TGTGCCAGCAGCGGGGACAGGGTACCTTCACCCCTCCACTTT
j_call: TRBJ1-5; clone_size: .; d_call: .; v_call: TRBV6-2/TRBV6-3; cdr3_aa: CATLRGGNSNQPQHF; cdr3_nt: TGTGCCACCCTGAGGGGGGGCAATTCGAACCAGCCCCAGCATTTT
j_call: TRBJ1-2; clone_size: many; d_call: .; v_call: TRBV7-2; cdr3_aa: CASRPDTNYGYTF; cdr3_nt: TGTGCCAGCAGACCAGACACTAACTATGGCTACACCTTC
j_call: TRBJ1-1; clone_size: many; d_call: .; v_call: TRBV12-3/TRBV12-4; cdr3_aa: CASSTRRPAGTEAFF; cdr3_nt: TGTGCCAGCTCTACTCGCCGACCGGCCGGGACTGAAGCTTTCTTT
j_call: TRBJ1-1; clone_size: many; d_call: .; v_call: TRBV6-1; cdr3_aa: CASRIDLGLTEAFF; cdr3_nt: TGTGCCAGCAGAATAGACTTGGGGCTCACTGAAGCTTTCTTT
j_call: TRBJ2-5; clone_size: .; d_call: TRBD2; v_call: TRBV5-6; cdr3_aa: CASSLRSSGSQTQYF; cdr3_nt: TGTGCCAGCAGCTTGAGGTCTAGCGGGAGTCAGACCCAGTACTTC
j_call: TRBJ2-2; clone_size: many; d_call: TRBD2; v_call: TRBV7-2; cdr3_aa: CASSLRRTSGELFF; cdr3_nt: TGTGCCAGCAGCTTAAGGAGGACTAGCGGGGAGCTGTTTTTT
j_call: TRBJ2-1; clone_size: .; d_call: .; v_call: TRBV27; cdr3_aa: CASSPSGFVDEQFF; cdr3_nt: TGTGCCAGCAGTCCTTCAGGTTTTGTTGATGAGCAGTTCTTC
j_call: TRBJ1-1; clone_size: many; d_call: .; v_call: TRBV6-2/TRBV6-3; cdr3_aa: CASNNRRRNTEAFF; cdr3_nt: TGTGCCAGCAATAACAGGAGAAGGAACACTGAAGCTTTCTTT
j_call: TRBJ1-1; clone_size: few; d_call: .; v_call: TRBV6-5; cdr3_aa: CASSYSGLRVTEAFF; cdr3_nt: TGTGCCAGCAGTTACTCGGGACTAAGGGTGACTGAAGCTTTCTTT
j_call: TRBJ1-2; clone_size: .; d_call: .; v_call: TRBV28; cdr3_aa: CASSLSVGSGGYTF; cdr3_nt: TGTGCCAGCAGTTTATCGGTAGGGTCCGGTGGCTACACCTTC
j_call: TRBJ1-2; clone_size: many; d_call: TRBD1; v_call: TRBV6-1; cdr3_aa: CASSGQGETYGYTF; cdr3_nt: TGTGCCAGCAGCGGACAGGGTGAGACCTATGGCTACACCTTC
j_call: TRBJ2-3; clone_size: .; d_call: .; v_call: TRBV20-1; cdr3_aa: CSASRGRPDTQYF; cdr3_nt: TGCAGTGCTAGCCGGGGGCGCCCAGATACGCAGTATTTT
j_call: TRBJ1-1; clone_size: .; d_call: TRBD1; v_call: TRBV7-9; cdr3_aa: CASSLGDRGSEAFF; cdr3_nt: TGTGCCAGCAGCTTAGGAGACAGGGGCTCTGAAGCTTTCTTT
j_call: TRBJ2-2; clone_size: .; d_call: .; v_call: TRBV4-2; cdr3_aa: CASSQEPTTGELFF; cdr3_nt: TGTGCCAGCAGCCAAGAACCCACCACCGGGGAGCTGTTTTTT
j_call: TRBJ1-2; clone_size: .; d_call: .; v_call: TRBV25-1; cdr3_aa: CASTRDSYGYTF; cdr3_nt: TGTGCCAGCACCCGAGACAGCTATGGCTACACCTTC
j_call: TRBJ2-3; clone_size: many; d_call: .; v_call: TRBV12-3/TRBV12-4; cdr3_aa: CASSISGPDTQYF; cdr3_nt: TGTGCCAGCAGTATTTCGGGCCCAGATACGCAGTATTTT
j_call: TRBJ2-3; clone_size: .; d_call: .; v_call: TRBV6-6; cdr3_aa: CASSYSRVAHTQYF; cdr3_nt: TGTGCCAGCAGTTACTCCCGGGTCGCCCATACGCAGTATTTT
j_call: TRBJ2-5; clone_size: .; d_call: .; v_call: TRBV29-1; cdr3_aa: CSVEGGQAETQYF; cdr3_nt: TGCAGCGTTGAAGGCGGGCAGGCCGAGACCCAGTACTTC